The clone carrying this T cell receptor beta chain was seen a few times. This entry belongs to a study of T-cell reconstitution after alpha-beta-depleted transplantation in children. TCRbeta library construction was performed incorporating unique molecular identifiers. TCRdb re-derived calls from the PCR reads in MiXCR, one entry per CDR3 protein. In the table there are about 460,000 distinct CDR3 sequences, around an eighth of which are singletons. Germline V gives CDR1 MGHDK, CDR2 SYGVNS. This CDR3 region has 15 residues. V shed 6 bases, J shed 5 bases, and the junction held 9 bases outside the gene matches.

The TCR comes from a human donor who donated a stem cell graft to a child with combined immunodeficiency. This sequence joins TRBV25-1 and TRBJ2-5; 10 bases agree with TRBD1. This specimen was PBMCs from the stem cell graft donor, taken from the stem cell graft. The CDR3 reads CASSVGDRGRETQYF. The CDR3 nucleotides read TGTGCCAGCAGCGTGGGGGACAGGGGTCGCGAGACCCAGTACTTC.